A single sample is the source of the 16 T cell receptor beta chains below, sequenced in a study of blood T cells in healthy people across ages. A second PCR of 7 to 11 cycles used a sample-barcoded 5' primer and a J-beta primer mix. TCRdb ran MiXCR on the 5' RACE reads and lists one entry per CDR3 protein. The sample consists of hundreds of thousands of distinct CDR3 sequences, approximately 22% of them appearing once. Sequences were obtained from blood. Source of these receptors: a man between 65 and 85 years old in good health.

This clonotype was seen a few times. The CDR3 region is CASSYSSPGGVSNEQFF. The CDR3 nucleotides read TGTGCCAGCAGTTACTCTTCCCCGGGAGGGGTCAGCAATGAGCAGTTCTTC. The chain employs TRBV6-5 and TRBJ2-1; 8 bases fit TRBD2. Per the germline V gene, CDR1 is MNHEY and CDR2 is SVGAGI. The CDR3 has 17 residues. The V and J ends lost 0 bases and 6 bases, in that order; junction bases with no gene match: 10.

The chain couples TRBV6-2 or TRBV6-3 to TRBJ2-1; 10 nucleotides align to TRBD2. Unmatched junction bases numbered 8, after V lost 4 bases and J lost 5 bases. Germline V lookup: CDR1 MNHEY, CDR2 SVGEGT. This CDR3 spans 16 amino acids. The CDR3: CASSLLLAGGNNEQFF. The DNA of the CDR3 is TGTGCCAGCAGTTTACTCTTAGCGGGAGGAAACAATGAGCAGTTCTTC.

This clonotype has just a few counts. The chain joins TRBV20-1 to TRBJ2-3; maybe TRBD2 (5 bases). CDR1 and CDR2 (germline): DFQATT, SNEGSKA (reference sequence). V was shortened by 0 bases and J by 0 bases, with 10 bases between the two germline ends. This CDR3 is 15 amino acids long. The CDR3 nucleotides are TGCAGTGCTAGAGACCGGCGGACTAGCACAGATACGCAGTATTTT. It encodes CSARDRRTSTDTQYF.

This clonotype came up a few times. V is TRBV10-3 and J is TRBJ1-1; D uncertain. CDR3 length: 13 residues. Germline V CDR1 and CDR2: ENHRY, SYGVKD. Trimming removed 8 bases from V and 2 bases from J, with 12 bases in between. CDR3 loop: CAIASGTNTEAFF. DNA of the CDR3: TGTGCCATCGCGTCAGGTACAAACACTGAAGCTTTCTTT.

V is TRBV10-2 and J is TRBJ1-2; D call uncertain. V was cut by 2 bases and J by 2 bases, with 12 bases left in between. Germline assignment: CDR1 WSHSY and CDR2 SAAADI. The length of the CDR3 is 15 residues. CDR3 protein: CASSEVYGRNYGYTF. CDR3 bases: TGCGCCAGCAGTGAGGTGTACGGACGAAACTATGGCTACACCTTC.

There are a few counts of this clonotype. The J gene is TRBJ2-1, the V gene TRBV7-9, with D tentatively TRBD2 (5 bases). Trimming left V 2 bases short and J 12 bases short, with 11 bases between. The CDR3 has 12 residues. Germline V gene lookup returns CDR1 SEHNR and CDR2 FQNEAQ (reference sequence). CDR3 protein: CASSLPGNGQFF. For the CDR3, the DNA is TGTGCCAGCAGCTTACCCGGGAACGGGCAGTTCTTC.

The CDR3 is CASSADPGTSEQFF. The DNA for the CDR3 is TGTGCCAGCAGCGCAGACCCTGGAACCTCCGAGCAGTTCTTC. This chain uses TRBV2 with TRBJ2-1, with no clear D. Germline-derived CDR1 and CDR2 are SNHLY and FYNNEI. V was clipped by 6 bases and J by 10 bases, with 19 bases between them. This CDR3 spans 14 amino acids.

The V and J genes are TRBV20-1 and TRBJ2-3; possibly TRBD1 for D (5 bases). The length of the CDR3 is 12 residues. Looked up from germline, CDR1 is DFQATT and CDR2 is SNEGSKA (reference sequence). V was pared by 3 bases and J by 7 bases, with 11 bases between. The DNA for the CDR3 is TGCAGTGCTAGTCCAGGGCTGAATACGCAGTATTTT. Its translation is CSASPGLNTQYF.

This clonotype was picked up a small number of times. V and J are TRBV6-6 and TRBJ1-6, with D unclear. CDR1 MNHNY and CDR2 SVGAGI come from the germline V gene (reference sequence). The CDR3 is 15 amino acids. With 0 bases removed from V and 4 bases from J, the gap between germline ends came to 7 bases. The CDR3 here is CASSYSNPYNSPLHF. The CDR3 region has the DNA TGTGCCAGCAGTTACTCGAACCCATATAATTCACCCCTCCACTTT.

The gene calls are TRBV6-5 and TRBJ2-4; 7 bases map to TRBD1. J lost 15 bases, V lost 6 bases, and 11 bases had no gene match. The CDR3 contains 12 residues. The germline gives CDR1 MNHEY, CDR2 SVGAGI. The DNA of the CDR3 is TGTGCCAGCAGCGTCAGGGGACAGATCATGTACTTC. Its translation: CASSVRGQIMYF.

The chain has TRBV27 and TRBJ2-5; D unresolved. The J call is uncertain, as TRBJ2-7 better fits the DNA end. This CDR3 contains 15 residues. The germline gives CDR1 MNHEY, CDR2 SMNVEV (reference sequence). The CDR3 reads CASSSVYGRRYEQYV. For the CDR3, the DNA is TGTGCCAGCAGTTCTGTCTACGGCAGGCGCTACGAGCAGTACGTC.

The rearrangement joins TRBV11-2 to TRBJ2-7; D is ambiguous. Germline V gene sequence: CDR1 SGHAT, CDR2 FQNNGV. This CDR3 is 16 amino acids long. V lost 3 bases, J lost 4 bases, and 19 bases lay in between. CDR3 DNA: TGTGCCAGCAGCTTCTTCTCCAGGTCGCGAAGGTACGAGCAGTACGTC. This encodes CASSFFSRSRRYEQYV.

V gene TRBV4-3 combines with J gene TRBJ1-4, with D possibly TRBD1 on 6 matching bases. CDR3 length: 18 amino acids. CDR1 is LGHNA, CDR2 YSLEER, per germline. Trimming removed 1 base from V and 0 bases from J, with 15 bases in between. The CDR3 DNA reads TGCGCCAGCAGCCAAGCAACTGAACAGGGCGCAACTAATGAAAAACTGTTTTTT. Its protein is CASSQATEQGATNEKLFF.

This clonotype was seen a few times. This CDR3 reads CASSPRLAGAYEQYV. The CDR3 nucleotides read TGTGCCAGCAGTCCCCGACTAGCGGGAGCCTACGAGCAGTACGTC. The chain recombines TRBV28 with TRBJ2-1; TRBD2 matches at 12 bases. The better agreement between TRBJ2-7 and the DNA end casts doubt on the J call. In germline, CDR1 is MDHEN, CDR2 SYDVKM. This CDR3 region has 15 residues.

This clonotype has just a few counts. The rearrangement joins TRBV7-2 to TRBJ2-7; D not certain. Between the trimmed V and J ends, which lost 5 bases and 2 bases, there was a span of 4 bases. The CDR3 has 11 amino acids. In germline, CDR1 is SGHTA, CDR2 FQGNSA. CDR3 in DNA: TGTGCCAGCAGCATCACCTACGAGCAGTACTTC. As protein: CASSITYEQYF.

The V and J genes are TRBV5-1 and TRBJ2-2, with a tentative D call TRBD1 (6 bases). V was clipped by 5 bases and J by 7 bases, with 9 bases between them. Germline V gene data show CDR1 as SGHRS and CDR2 as YFSETQ. This CDR3 region has 12 residues. This CDR3 reads CASRGQGGELFF. The CDR3 nucleotides are TGCGCCAGCAGGGGACAAGGCGGGGAGCTGTTTTTT.